This TCR beta chain appears in the sequencing data of a study of PD-1 blockade in classical Hodgkin lymphoma. A note on this clone: The antigen is not known.

Overall study results and limits: Compared with healthy donors, newly diagnosed patients reportedly showed lower baseline TCR diversity. The origin of the repertoire differences remains undefined, with disease activity or prior therapy as possible causes.

The method was immunoSEQ multiplex PCR; TCRdb's version includes in-frame clones alone and lacks a portion of them. Of tens of thousands of clones in the sample, more than 85% were seen once. Noted time point: newly diagnosed, previously untreated cHL patient sample. Newly diagnosed, untreated classical Hodgkin lymphoma PBMCs provided comparison. V dropped 3 bases and J dropped 6 bases, with 8 bases sitting between them. The CDR3 spans 11 residues. Germline V gene data show CDR1 as DFQATT and CDR2 as SNEGSKA (reference sequence). The TCR sequence derives from a human donor with classical Hodgkin lymphoma. The V and J genes are TRBV20-1 and TRBJ1-2; weak D call: TRBD1 (5 bases). Sequencing was performed on peripheral blood mononuclear cells (PBMCs). This CDR3 reads CSARGVHGYTF. The CDR3 region has the DNA TGCAGTGCTAGGGGGGTTCATGGCTACACCTTC.